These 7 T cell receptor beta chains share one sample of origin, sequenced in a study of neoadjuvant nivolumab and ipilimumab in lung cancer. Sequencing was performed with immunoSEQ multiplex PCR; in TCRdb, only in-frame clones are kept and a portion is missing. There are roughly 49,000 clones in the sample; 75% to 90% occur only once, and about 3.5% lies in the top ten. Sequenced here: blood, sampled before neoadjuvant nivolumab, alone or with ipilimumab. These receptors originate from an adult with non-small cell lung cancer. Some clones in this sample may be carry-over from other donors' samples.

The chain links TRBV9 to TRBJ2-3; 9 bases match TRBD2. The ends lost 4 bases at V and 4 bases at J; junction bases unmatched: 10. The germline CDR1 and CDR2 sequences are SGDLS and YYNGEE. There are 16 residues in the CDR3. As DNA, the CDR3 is TGTGCCAGCAGCCTCGGGACTAGCCGAGGTGCAGATACGCAGTATTTT. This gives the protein CASSLGTSRGADTQYF.

The CDR3 DNA is TGTGCCAGCTCACCCACAAAAAGCCCCGGGGCCAACGTCCTGACTTTC. This translates into CASSPTKSPGANVLTF. This sequence joins TRBV18 and TRBJ2-6, with no clear D. The CDR3 consists of 16 residues. Per the germline V gene, CDR1 is KGHSH and CDR2 is LQKENI. V lost 3 bases and J 4 bases, leaving 13 bases between the germline ends. The complete variable domain, with remaining parts taken from reference TRBV18 and TRBJ2-6, reads NAGVMQNPRHLVRRRGQEARLRCSPMKGHSHVYWYRQLPEEGLKFMVYLQKENIIDESGMPKERFSAEFPKEGPSILRIQQVVRGDSAAYFCASSPTKSPGANVLTFGAGSRLTVL.

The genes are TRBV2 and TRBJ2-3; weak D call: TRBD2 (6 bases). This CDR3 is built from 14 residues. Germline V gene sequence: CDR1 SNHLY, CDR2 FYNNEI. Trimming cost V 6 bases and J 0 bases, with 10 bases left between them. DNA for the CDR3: TGTGCCAGCAGCCGGGCGGGAAGCACAGATACGCAGTATTTT. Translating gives CASSRAGSTDTQYF.

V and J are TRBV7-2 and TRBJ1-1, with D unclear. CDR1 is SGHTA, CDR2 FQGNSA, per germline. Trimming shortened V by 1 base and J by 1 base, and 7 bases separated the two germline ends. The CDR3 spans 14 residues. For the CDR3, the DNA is TGTGCCAGCAGCTTAGGGGTAGCGAACACTGAAGCTTTCTTT. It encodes CASSLGVANTEAFF. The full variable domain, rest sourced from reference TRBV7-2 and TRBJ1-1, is GAGVSQSPSNKVTEKGKDVELRCDPISGHTALYWYRQSLGQGLEFLIYFQGNSAPDKSGLPSDRFSAERTGGSVSTLTIQRTQQEDSAVYLCASSLGVANTEAFFGQGTRLTVV.

CDR3 nucleotides: TGTGCCAGCAGCGTCTCCGGGACTAGGGGTGATGAGCAGTTCTTC. Amino acids: CASSVSGTRGDEQFF. The chain joins TRBV9 to TRBJ2-1; 8 bases match TRBD2. The V gene's germline CDR1 is SGDLS and CDR2 YYNGEE. This CDR3 spans 15 amino acids. Losses at the gene ends were 2 bases for V and 8 bases for J; bases not matched to a gene: 9.

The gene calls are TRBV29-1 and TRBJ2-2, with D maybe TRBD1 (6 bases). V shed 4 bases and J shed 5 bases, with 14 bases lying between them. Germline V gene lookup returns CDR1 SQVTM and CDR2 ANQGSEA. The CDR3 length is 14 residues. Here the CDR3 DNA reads TGCAGCGTTGGGCAGGGGCTGGGGACCGGGGAGCTGTTTTTT. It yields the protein CSVGQGLGTGELFF.

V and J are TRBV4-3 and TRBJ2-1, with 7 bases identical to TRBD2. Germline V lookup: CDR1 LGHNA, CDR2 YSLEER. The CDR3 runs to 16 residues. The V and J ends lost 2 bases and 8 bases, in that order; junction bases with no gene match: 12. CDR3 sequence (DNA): TGCGCCAGCAGCCAATCGCGGGGGACTGATACCGATGAGCAGTTCTTC. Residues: CASSQSRGTDTDEQFF.